These 3 T cell receptor beta chains were all obtained from the same sample, sequenced in a study of blood T cell repertoires in COVID-19. This table comes from immunoSEQ multiplex PCR, and its TCRdb copy is limited to in-frame clones, with some not included. Of some 51,000 clones listed, 80% to 95% are singletons. The source material was peripheral blood. These receptors were obtained from a human donor with active COVID-19. The donor label of this sample is uncertain.

This chain links TRBV27 with TRBJ2-7; 7 bases align to TRBD1. V lost 6 bases and J lost 5; bases outside the gene matches: 7. The length of the CDR3 is 13 residues. Germline V gene lookup returns CDR1 MNHEY and CDR2 SMNVEV (reference sequence). In DNA form, the CDR3 reads TGTGCCAGCAGCCCCGGGACAGCCCACGAGCAGTACTTC. Translating gives CASSPGTAHEQYF.

CDR3 residues: CASSPSYRVPGANVLTF. The DNA of the CDR3 is TGTGCCAGCTCACCATCCTACAGGGTTCCTGGGGCCAACGTCCTGACTTTC. This rearrangement joins TRBV18 to TRBJ2-6; perhaps TRBD1 as D (6 bases). Germline V gene data show CDR1 as KGHSH and CDR2 as LQKENI. The CDR3 consists of 17 residues. The V end lost 2 bases, the J end lost 2 bases, and 13 bases lay between the germline ends.

The CDR3: CASSTHRGADYEQYF. The CDR3 DNA is TGTGCCAGCAGTACCCATCGGGGGGCTGACTACGAGCAGTACTTC. The chain employs TRBV6-2 or TRBV6-3 and TRBJ2-7; tentative D call: TRBD2 (7 bases). This CDR3 is 15 amino acids long. Germline CDR1 reads MNHEY; CDR2 reads SVGEGT. V was clipped by 5 bases and J by 3 bases, with 17 bases between them.